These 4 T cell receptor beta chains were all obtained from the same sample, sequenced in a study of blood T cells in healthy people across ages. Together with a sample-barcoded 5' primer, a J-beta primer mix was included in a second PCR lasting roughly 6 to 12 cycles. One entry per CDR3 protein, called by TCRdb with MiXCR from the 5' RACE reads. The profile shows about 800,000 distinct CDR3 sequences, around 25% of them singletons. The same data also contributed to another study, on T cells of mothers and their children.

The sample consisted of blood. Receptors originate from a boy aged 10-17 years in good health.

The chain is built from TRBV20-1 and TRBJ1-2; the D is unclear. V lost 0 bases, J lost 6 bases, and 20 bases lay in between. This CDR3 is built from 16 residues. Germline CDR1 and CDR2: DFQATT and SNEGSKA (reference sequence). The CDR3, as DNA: TGCAGTGCTAGAGACAGTCTGCGTGGGTTCGTGGATGGCTACACCTTC. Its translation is CSARDSLRGFVDGYTF.

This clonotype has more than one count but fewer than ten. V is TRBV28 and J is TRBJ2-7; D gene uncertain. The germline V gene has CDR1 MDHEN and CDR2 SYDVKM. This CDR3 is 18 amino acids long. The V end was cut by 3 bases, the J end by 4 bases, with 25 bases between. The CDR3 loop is CASSFPFERRGNRYEQYF. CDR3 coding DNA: TGTGCCAGCAGTTTTCCCTTCGAGAGGAGAGGAAACCGATACGAGCAGTACTTC.

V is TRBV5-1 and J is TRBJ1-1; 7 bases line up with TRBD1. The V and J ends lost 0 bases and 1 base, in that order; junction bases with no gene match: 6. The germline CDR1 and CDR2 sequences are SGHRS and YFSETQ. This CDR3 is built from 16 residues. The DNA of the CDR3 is TGCGCCAGCAGCTTGGATTCAGGGGGAAGGAACACTGAAGCTTTCTTT. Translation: CASSLDSGGRNTEAFF.

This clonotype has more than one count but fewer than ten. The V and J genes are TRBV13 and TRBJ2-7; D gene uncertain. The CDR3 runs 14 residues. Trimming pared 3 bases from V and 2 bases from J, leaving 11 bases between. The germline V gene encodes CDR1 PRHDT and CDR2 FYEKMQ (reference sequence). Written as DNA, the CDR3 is TGTGCCAGCAGCTTTGGCCGCCGAACCTACGAGCAGTACTTC. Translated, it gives CASSFGRRTYEQYF. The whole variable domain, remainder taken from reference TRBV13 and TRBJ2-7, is AAGVIQSPRHLIKEKRETATLKCYPIPRHDTVYWYQQGPGQDPQFLISFYEKMQSDKGSIPDRFSAQQFSDYHSELNMSSLELGDSALYFCASSFGRRTYEQYFGPGTRLTVT.